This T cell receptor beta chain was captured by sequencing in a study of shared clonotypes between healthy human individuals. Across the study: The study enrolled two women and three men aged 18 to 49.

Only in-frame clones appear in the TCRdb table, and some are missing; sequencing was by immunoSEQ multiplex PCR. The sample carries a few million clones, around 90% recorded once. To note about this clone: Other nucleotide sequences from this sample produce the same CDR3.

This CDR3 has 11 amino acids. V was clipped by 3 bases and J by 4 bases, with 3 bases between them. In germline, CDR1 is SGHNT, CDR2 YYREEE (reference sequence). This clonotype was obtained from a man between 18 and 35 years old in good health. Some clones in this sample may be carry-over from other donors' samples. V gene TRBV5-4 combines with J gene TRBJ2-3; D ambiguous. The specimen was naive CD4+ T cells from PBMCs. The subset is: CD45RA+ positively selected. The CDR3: CASSSPDTQYF. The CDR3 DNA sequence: TGTGCCAGCAGCTCGCCAGATACGCAGTATTTT.